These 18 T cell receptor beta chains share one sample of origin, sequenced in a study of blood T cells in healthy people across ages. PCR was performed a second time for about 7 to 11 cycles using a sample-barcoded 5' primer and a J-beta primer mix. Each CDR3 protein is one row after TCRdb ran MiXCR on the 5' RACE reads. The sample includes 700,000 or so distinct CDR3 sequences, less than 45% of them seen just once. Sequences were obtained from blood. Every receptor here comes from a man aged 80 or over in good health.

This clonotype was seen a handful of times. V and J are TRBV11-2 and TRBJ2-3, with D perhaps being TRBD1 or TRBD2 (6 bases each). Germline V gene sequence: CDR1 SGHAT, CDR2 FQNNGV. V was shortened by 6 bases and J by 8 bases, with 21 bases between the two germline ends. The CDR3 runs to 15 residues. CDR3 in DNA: TGTGCCAGCAGATTTTTCCGACAGGAGGGGGGTACGCAGTATTTT. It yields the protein CASRFFRQEGGTQYF.

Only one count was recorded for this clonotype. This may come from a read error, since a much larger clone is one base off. In DNA, the CDR3 is TGTGTCAGCAGCCCGGGGGATGAGCAGTTCTTC. It specifies CVSSPGDEQFF. The V and J genes are TRBV25-1 and TRBJ2-1, with a tentative D call TRBD2 (6 bases). Germline V gene lookup returns CDR1 MGHDK and CDR2 SYGVNS. CDR3 size: 11 residues.

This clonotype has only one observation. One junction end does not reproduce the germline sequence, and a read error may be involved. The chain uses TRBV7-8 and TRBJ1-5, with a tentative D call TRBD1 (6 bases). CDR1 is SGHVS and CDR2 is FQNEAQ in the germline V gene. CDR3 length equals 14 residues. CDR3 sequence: CVSSSRSGAQPQHF. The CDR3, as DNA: TGTGTCAGCAGCTCTCGATCGGGGGCGCAGCCCCAGCATTTT. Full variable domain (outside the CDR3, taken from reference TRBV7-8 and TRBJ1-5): GAGVSQSPRYKVAKRGQDVALRCDPISGHVSLFWYQQALGQGPEFLTYFQNEAQLDKSGLPSDRFFAERPEGSVSTLKIQRTQQEDSAVYLCVSSSRSGAQPQHFGDGTRLSIL.

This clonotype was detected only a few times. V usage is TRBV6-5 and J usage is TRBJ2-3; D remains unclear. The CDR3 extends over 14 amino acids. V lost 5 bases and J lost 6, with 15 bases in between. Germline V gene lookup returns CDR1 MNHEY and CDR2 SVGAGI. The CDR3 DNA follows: TGTGCCAGCAGTCACTTAGCCCCCACCGATACGCAGTATTTT. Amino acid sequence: CASSHLAPTDTQYF.

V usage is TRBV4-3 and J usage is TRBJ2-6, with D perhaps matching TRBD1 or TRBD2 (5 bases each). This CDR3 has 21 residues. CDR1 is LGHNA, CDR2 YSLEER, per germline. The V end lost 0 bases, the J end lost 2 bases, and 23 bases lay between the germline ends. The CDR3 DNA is TGCGCCAGCAGCCAAGATTGGGGGTGGGGTCCTGGACACACTGGGGCCAACGTCCTGACTTTC. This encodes CASSQDWGWGPGHTGANVLTF.

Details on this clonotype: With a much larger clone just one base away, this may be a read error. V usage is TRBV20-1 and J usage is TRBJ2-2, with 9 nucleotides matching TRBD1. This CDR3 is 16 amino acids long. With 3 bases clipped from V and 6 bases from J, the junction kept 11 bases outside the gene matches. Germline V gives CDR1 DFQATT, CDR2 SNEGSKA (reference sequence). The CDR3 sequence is CSASAPGQGGAGELFF. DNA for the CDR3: TGCAGTGCTAGTGCTCCGGGACAGGGTGGCGCCGGGGAGCTGTTTTTT.

CDR3: CASSYHRYTEAFF. The CDR3 region has the DNA TGTGCCAGCAGTTACCACAGGTACACTGAAGCTTTCTTT. V gene TRBV12-3 or TRBV12-4 combines with J gene TRBJ1-1; tentative D call: TRBD1 (5 bases). With 4 bases removed from V and 3 bases from J, the gap between germline ends came to 9 bases. CDR3 length: 13 residues.

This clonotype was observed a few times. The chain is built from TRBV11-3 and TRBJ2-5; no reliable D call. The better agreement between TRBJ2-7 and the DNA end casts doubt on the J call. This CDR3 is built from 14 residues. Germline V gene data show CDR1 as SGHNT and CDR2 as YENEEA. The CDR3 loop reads CASSPSTGFGEQYF. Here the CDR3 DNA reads TGTGCCAGCAGCCCAAGTACCGGGTTCGGCGAGCAGTACTTC.

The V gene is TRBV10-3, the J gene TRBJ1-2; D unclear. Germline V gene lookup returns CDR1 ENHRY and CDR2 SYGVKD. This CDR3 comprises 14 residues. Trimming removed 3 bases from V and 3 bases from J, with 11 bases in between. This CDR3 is CAISEGGNDYGYTF. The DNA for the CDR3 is TGTGCCATCAGTGAAGGTGGAAATGACTATGGCTACACCTTC.

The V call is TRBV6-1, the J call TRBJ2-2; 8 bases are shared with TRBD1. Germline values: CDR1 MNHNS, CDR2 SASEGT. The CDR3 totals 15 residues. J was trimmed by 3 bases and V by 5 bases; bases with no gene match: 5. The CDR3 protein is CASSPRGPDTGELFF. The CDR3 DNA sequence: TGTGCCAGCAGTCCCAGGGGGCCTGACACCGGGGAGCTGTTTTTT.

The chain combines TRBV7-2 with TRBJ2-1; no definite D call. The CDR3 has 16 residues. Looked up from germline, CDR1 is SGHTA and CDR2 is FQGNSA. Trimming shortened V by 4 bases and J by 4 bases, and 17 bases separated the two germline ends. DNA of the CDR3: TGTGCCAGCAGCTACTCCACAGCGTTGTTTTACAATGAGCAGTTCTTC. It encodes CASSYSTALFYNEQFF. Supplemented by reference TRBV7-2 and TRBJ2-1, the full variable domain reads GAGVSQSPSNKVTEKGKDVELRCDPISGHTALYWYRQSLGQGLEFLIYFQGNSAPDKSGLPSDRFSAERTGGSVSTLTIQRTQQEDSAVYLCASSYSTALFYNEQFFGPGTRLTVL.

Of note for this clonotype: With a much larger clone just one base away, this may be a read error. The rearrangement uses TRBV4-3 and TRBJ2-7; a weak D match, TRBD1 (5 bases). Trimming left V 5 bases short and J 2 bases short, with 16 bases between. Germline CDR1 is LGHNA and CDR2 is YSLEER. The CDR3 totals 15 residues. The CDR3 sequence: CASSFGLVDTYEQYF. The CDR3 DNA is TGCGCCAGCAGCTTTGGGCTAGTGGACACCTACGAGCAGTACTTC.

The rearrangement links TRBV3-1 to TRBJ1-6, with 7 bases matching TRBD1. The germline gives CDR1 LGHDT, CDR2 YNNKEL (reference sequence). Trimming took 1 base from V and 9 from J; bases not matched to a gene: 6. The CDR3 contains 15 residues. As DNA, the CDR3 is TGTGCCAGCAGCCAAGTAGGAGGGGGCGCTTCACCCCTCCACTTT. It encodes CASSQVGGGASPLHF.

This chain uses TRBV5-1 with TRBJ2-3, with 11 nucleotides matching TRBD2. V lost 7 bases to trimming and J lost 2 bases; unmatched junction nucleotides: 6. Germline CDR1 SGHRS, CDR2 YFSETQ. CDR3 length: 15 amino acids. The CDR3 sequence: CASGGGLADTDTQYF. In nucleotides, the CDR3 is TGCGCCAGCGGCGGGGGACTAGCGGACACAGATACGCAGTATTTT.

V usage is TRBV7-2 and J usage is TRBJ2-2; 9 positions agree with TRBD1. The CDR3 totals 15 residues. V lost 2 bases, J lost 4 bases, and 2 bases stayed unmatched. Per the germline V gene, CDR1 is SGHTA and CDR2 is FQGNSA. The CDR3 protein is CASSLKTGGTGELFF. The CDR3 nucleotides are TGTGCCAGCAGCTTAAAGACAGGGGGCACCGGGGAGCTGTTTTTT.

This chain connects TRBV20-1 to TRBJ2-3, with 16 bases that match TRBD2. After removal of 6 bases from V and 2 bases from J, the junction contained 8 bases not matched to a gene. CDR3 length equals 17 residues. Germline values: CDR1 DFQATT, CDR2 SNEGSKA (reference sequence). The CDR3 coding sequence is TGCAGTGCGTCGGGACTAGCGGGAGGGCCTCACACAGATACGCAGTATTTT. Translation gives CSASGLAGGPHTDTQYF.

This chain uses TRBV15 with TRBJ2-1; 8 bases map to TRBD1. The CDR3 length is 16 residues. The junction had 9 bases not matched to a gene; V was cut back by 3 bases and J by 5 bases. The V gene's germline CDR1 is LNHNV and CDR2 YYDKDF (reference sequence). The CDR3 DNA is TGTGCCACCAGCAGGGAAAAAGGGACAGGAGACAATGAGCAGTTCTTC. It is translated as CATSREKGTGDNEQFF.

The CDR3 region has the DNA TGCAGTGCTCAGAGGACAGGGGAAGGGGGAGGCTACACCTTC. The encoded protein is CSAQRTGEGGGYTF. The J gene is TRBJ1-2, the V gene TRBV20-1; TRBD1 aligns across 9 bases. CDR1 is DFQATT and CDR2 is SNEGSKA in the germline V gene (reference sequence). V was clipped by 5 bases and J by 8 bases; unmatched bases: 12. The CDR3 is 14 amino acids.